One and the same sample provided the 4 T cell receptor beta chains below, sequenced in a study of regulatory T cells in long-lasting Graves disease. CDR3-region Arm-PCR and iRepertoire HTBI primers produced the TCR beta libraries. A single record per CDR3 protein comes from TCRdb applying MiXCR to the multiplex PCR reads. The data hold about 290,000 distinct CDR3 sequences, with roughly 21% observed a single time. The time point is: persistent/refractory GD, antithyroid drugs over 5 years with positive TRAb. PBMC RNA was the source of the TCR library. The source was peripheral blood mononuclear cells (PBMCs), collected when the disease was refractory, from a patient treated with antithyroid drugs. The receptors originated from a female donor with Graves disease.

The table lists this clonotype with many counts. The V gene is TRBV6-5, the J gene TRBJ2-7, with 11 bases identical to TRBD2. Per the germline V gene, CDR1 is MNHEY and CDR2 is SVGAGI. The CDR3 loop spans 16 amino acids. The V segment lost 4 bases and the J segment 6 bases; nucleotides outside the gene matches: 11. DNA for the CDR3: TGTGCCAGCAGTTCCGGGGGGCGACTAGCGGGAAGCGAGCAGTACTTC. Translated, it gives CASSSGGRLAGSEQYF.

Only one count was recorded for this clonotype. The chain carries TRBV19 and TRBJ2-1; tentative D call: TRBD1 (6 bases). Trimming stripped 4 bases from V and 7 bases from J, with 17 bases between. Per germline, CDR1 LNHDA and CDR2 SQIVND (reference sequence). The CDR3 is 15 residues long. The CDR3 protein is CASSTLAGAGNEQFF. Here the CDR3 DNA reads TGTGCCAGTAGTACCCTGGCAGGGGCTGGTAATGAGCAGTTCTTC.

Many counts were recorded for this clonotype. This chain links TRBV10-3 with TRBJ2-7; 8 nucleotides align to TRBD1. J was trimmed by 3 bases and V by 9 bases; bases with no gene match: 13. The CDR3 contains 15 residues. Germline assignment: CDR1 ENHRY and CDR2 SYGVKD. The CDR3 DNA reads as TGTGCCATAGGAATGACCCCAGGGGGCGGCTACGAGCAGTACTTC. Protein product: CAIGMTPGGGYEQYF.

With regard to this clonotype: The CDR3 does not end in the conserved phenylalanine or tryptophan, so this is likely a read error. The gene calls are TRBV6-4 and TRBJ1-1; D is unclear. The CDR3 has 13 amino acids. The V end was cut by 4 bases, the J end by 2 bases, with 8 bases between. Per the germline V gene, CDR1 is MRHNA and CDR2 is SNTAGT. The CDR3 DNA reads TGTGCCAGCAGTGCTTATCTAAACACTGAAGCTTTCTCT. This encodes CASSAYLNTEAFS.